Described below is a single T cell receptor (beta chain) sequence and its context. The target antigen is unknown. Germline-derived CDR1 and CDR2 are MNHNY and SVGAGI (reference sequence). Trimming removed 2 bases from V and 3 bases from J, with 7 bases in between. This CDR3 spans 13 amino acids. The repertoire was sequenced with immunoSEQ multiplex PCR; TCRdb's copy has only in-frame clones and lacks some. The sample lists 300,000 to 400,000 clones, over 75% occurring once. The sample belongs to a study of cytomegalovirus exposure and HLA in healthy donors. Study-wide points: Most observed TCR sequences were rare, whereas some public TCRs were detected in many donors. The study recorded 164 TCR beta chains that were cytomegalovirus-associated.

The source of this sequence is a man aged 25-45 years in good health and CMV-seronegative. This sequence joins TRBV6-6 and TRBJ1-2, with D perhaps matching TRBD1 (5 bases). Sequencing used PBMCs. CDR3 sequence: CASSYPGYYGYTF. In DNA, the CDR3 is TGTGCCAGCAGTTACCCAGGGTACTATGGCTACACCTTC.